The 18 T cell receptor beta chains in this list originate from one sample, sequenced in a study of blood T cell repertoires in COVID-19 (dated by TCRdb to the early 2020s). Libraries came from the immunoSEQ multiplex PCR assay. The immuneACCESS repertoire file appears here via TCRdb, limited to in-frame rearrangements. These files lack a portion of the clones; in checked studies, under half of the deficit traces to unresolved V genes, and the cause of the others is not known. The sample table records under 250,000 clones; approximately 88% of these occur just once. 25% to 35% of the sample is held by the ten biggest clonotypes. Material: peripheral blood. The receptors originated from a man in his forties with acute or convalescent COVID-19.

The chain is built from TRBV4-2 and TRBJ1-1; 9 bases are a match to TRBD1. In germline, CDR1 is LGHNA, CDR2 YNFKEQ. Losses at the gene ends were 4 bases for V and 1 base for J; bases not matched to a gene: 1. The CDR3 consists of 14 residues. CDR3 amino acids: CASSPTGGNTEAFF. CDR3 nucleotides: TGTGCCAGCAGCCCGACAGGGGGGAACACTGAAGCTTTCTTT.

The rearrangement uses TRBV7-6 and TRBJ1-3, with 8 bases identical to TRBD1. From germline, CDR1 is SGHVS and CDR2 FNYEAQ. This CDR3 has 16 amino acids. V was pared by 4 bases and J by 1 base, with 6 bases of the junction left unmatched. The CDR3 bases are TGTGCCAGCAGCTCCGGGACAGGTGGATCTGGAAACACCATATATTTT. Translating it yields CASSSGTGGSGNTIYF.

This sequence joins TRBV11-3 and TRBJ2-3; TRBD2 is a possible D gene (6 bases). Trimming took 5 bases from V and 0 from J, leaving 15 bases between them. The CDR3 has 16 residues. CDR1 and CDR2 from the germline V gene are SGHNT and YENEEA. CDR3 DNA: TGTGCCAGCAGCACCCGGACGGGAGAAAGCACAGATACGCAGTATTTT. Protein sequence: CASSTRTGESTDTQYF.

This chain uses TRBV19 with TRBJ1-1; 10 bases are shared with TRBD1. The length of the CDR3 is 17 residues. V was pared by 5 bases and J by 4 bases, with 13 bases of the junction left unmatched. Looked up from germline, CDR1 is LNHDA and CDR2 is SQIVND (reference sequence). CDR3 DNA sequence: TGTGCCAGTAGTCCTCCTGGGACAGGGGTGCCCGGCACTGAAGCTTTCTTT. Translated: CASSPPGTGVPGTEAFF.

This chain connects TRBV10-3 to TRBJ2-7; TRBD1 aligns across 7 bases. V was pared by 2 bases and J by 0 bases, with 7 bases of the junction left unmatched. This CDR3 region has 16 residues. Germline loops: CDR1 ENHRY, CDR2 SYGVKD. CDR3: CAISEPAGTVSYEQYF. In DNA, the CDR3 is TGTGCCATCAGTGAGCCCGCAGGGACAGTCTCCTACGAGCAGTACTTC.

The CDR3 DNA reads TGCGCCAGCAGCTTGGACAGGGGTGGCTATGGCTACACCTTC. The encoded protein is CASSLDRGGYGYTF. The chain couples TRBV5-1 to TRBJ1-2; 7 nucleotides match TRBD1. This CDR3 is 14 amino acids long. Germline CDR1 is SGHRS and CDR2 is YFSETQ. J lost 4 bases, V lost 0 bases, and 3 bases had no gene match.

There are a few counts of this clone. The same CDR3 also results from other DNA sequences found in this sample. The J gene is TRBJ2-1, the V gene TRBV19; 7 nucleotides align to TRBD2. Germline lookup yields CDR1 LNHDA and CDR2 SQIVND (reference sequence). With V trimmed by 4 bases and J by 7 bases, 1 base remained unmatched. The CDR3 covers 12 residues. The CDR3, as DNA: TGTGCCAGTAGTACTAGCGGTAATGAGCAGTTCTTC. It encodes CASSTSGNEQFF.

The chain uses TRBV2 and TRBJ1-3; 7 bases are a match to TRBD1. CDR1 and CDR2 from the germline V gene are SNHLY and FYNNEI. This CDR3 region has 15 residues. The V segment lost 6 bases and the J segment 4 bases; nucleotides outside the gene matches: 9. The CDR3: CASSPQGVSGNTIYF. CDR3 DNA: TGTGCCAGCAGCCCGCAGGGGGTGTCGGGAAACACCATATATTTT.

The chain has TRBV5-1 and TRBJ1-1; TRBD1 is a possible D gene (6 bases). Trimming removed 0 bases at V and 3 bases at J, with 6 bases between. Germline V gene sequence: CDR1 SGHRS, CDR2 YFSETQ. CDR3 length: 13 residues. CDR3 loop: CASSLGQDTEAFF. The CDR3 region has the DNA TGCGCCAGCAGCTTGGGACAGGACACTGAAGCTTTCTTT.

This clone turned up a few times. The chain has TRBV11-2 and TRBJ1-1; weak D call: TRBD1 (5 bases). The CDR3 covers 16 residues. V was pared by 1 base and J by 2 bases, with 14 bases between. Per the germline V gene, CDR1 is SGHAT and CDR2 is FQNNGV. In nucleotides, the CDR3 is TGTGCCAGCAGCTTAGGGGGGGGAGGCCCTAACACTGAAGCTTTCTTT. As protein: CASSLGGGGPNTEAFF.

The gene calls are TRBV3-1 (or the pseudogene TRBV3-2) and TRBJ1-1, with D unclear. V was pared by 5 bases and J by 4 bases, with 11 bases between. The CDR3 contains 13 residues. The germline V gene has CDR1 LGHDT and CDR2 YNNKEL (reference sequence). The CDR3 sequence: CASSAQAGTEAFF. The DNA for the CDR3 is TGTGCCAGCAGCGCCCAGGCGGGCACTGAAGCTTTCTTT.

This chain connects TRBV7-2 to TRBJ1-3, with 7 bases aligning to TRBD1. The CDR3 has 14 amino acids. The germline V gene has CDR1 SGHTA and CDR2 FQGNSA. V was pared by 2 bases and J by 7 bases, with 5 bases of the junction left unmatched. The CDR3 loop is CASSLSTGFNTIYF. The CDR3 DNA sequence: TGTGCCAGCAGCTTATCGACAGGGTTTAACACCATATATTTT.

The V call is TRBV3-1 (or the pseudogene TRBV3-2), the J call TRBJ2-5, with D unresolved. Germline CDR1 and CDR2: LGHDT and YNNKEL (reference sequence). The V end was cut by 4 bases, the J end by 1 base, with 10 bases between. The CDR3 loop spans 14 amino acids. CDR3 loop: CASSPPLSQETQYF. The CDR3 DNA reads as TGTGCCAGCAGCCCCCCTCTCAGCCAAGAGACCCAGTACTTC.

Only a few counts were recorded for this clone. The rearrangement joins TRBV19 to TRBJ2-7; 10 nucleotides agree with TRBD2. Germline-derived CDR1 and CDR2 are LNHDA and SQIVND (reference sequence). The CDR3 contains 17 residues. With 0 bases clipped from V and 2 bases from J, the junction kept 7 bases outside the gene matches. The CDR3 protein is CASSIDGTSERPYEQYF. The CDR3 bases are TGTGCCAGTAGTATAGACGGGACTAGCGAGAGACCCTACGAGCAGTACTTC.

V and J are TRBV6-5 and TRBJ2-3; 7 bases align to TRBD2. The trim removed 5 bases at V and 3 bases at J, leaving 5 bases unmatched. This CDR3 contains 14 residues. CDR1 MNHEY and CDR2 SVGAGI come from the germline V gene. The CDR3 loop is CASSKRDRTDTQYF. The CDR3 DNA follows: TGTGCCAGCAGTAAGCGGGATCGGACAGATACGCAGTATTTT.

The V gene is TRBV4-1, the J gene TRBJ1-3; D perhaps matches TRBD1 (5 bases). The V and J ends lost 3 bases and 0 bases respectively, with 9 bases between them. The CDR3 sequence is 15 residues long. CDR1 is MGHRA, CDR2 YSYEKL, per germline. The CDR3 coding sequence is TGCGCCAGCAGCCAGGGACTGAACTCTGGAAACACCATATATTTT. This codes for CASSQGLNSGNTIYF.

The V call is TRBV6-5, the J call TRBJ1-2, with D hard to call. The CDR3 covers 12 residues. Germline lookup yields CDR1 MNHEY and CDR2 SVGAGI. Trimming removed 7 bases from V and 9 bases from J, with 15 bases in between. CDR3 DNA: TGTGCCAGCAAGGACTTGGGGTTTCGCTACACCTTC. It encodes CASKDLGFRYTF.

In DNA, the CDR3 is TGTGCCAGCAGTCCGAGACCGGGACAGGGGGCGCTGAACTATGGCTACACCTTC. Amino acids: CASSPRPGQGALNYGYTF. The chain links TRBV27 to TRBJ1-2; 12 bases agree with TRBD1. The CDR3 has 18 residues. The trim removed 5 bases at V and 2 bases at J, leaving 12 bases unmatched. The V gene's germline CDR1 is MNHEY and CDR2 SMNVEV (reference sequence).